The clone carrying this TCR beta chain came up a few times. Original analysis: Estimated nucleated cell counts came from reference gene primer amplification. Repertoires were generated with immunoSEQ multiplex PCR, while TCRdb's copy carries only in-frame clones and drops some. D and trimming were read from the DNA, whereas the V and J calls and clone size are those reported in that table. The sample yields fewer than 200,000 clones, approximately 81% seen once. This entry belongs to a study of blood T cell repertoires in COVID-19. About the study: Donors in the United States, Italy and Spain gave samples during acute or convalescent COVID-19. The cDNA or gDNA used as material had been derived from T cells, B-cell-depleted T cells, or PBMCs.

V was clipped by 3 bases and J by 2 bases, with 17 bases between them. CDR3 length: 16 amino acids. CDR1 is SGHRS and CDR2 is YFSETQ in the germline V gene. During active infection, Seattle patients enrolled and were then monitored through disease. The receptor's source is a woman aged 50 to 65 with COVID-19, enrolled during active disease. Sequenced material: peripheral blood. This chain uses TRBV5-1 with TRBJ2-5; D is perhaps TRBD2 (7 bases). The CDR3 DNA reads TGCGCCAGCAGCTCCAATGGGGGGGGCCTACAAGAGACCCAGTACTTC. This gives the protein CASSSNGGGLQETQYF.